The T cell receptor beta chain under discussion was sequenced for a study of graft-versus-host responses after intestinal transplantation. This table comes from immunoSEQ multiplex PCR, and its TCRdb copy is limited to in-frame clones, with some not included. The data hold tens of thousands of clones, with roughly 92% observed a single time. Regarding this clone: Antigen specificity is unknown.

Germline-derived CDR1 and CDR2 are SGHNT and YENEEA. J gave up 8 bases and V 4 bases, and 5 bases lay outside the gene matches. The CDR3 sequence is 15 residues long. The specimen comprised unstimulated CD4+ T cells sorted from spleen or lymph node cells, sampled before intestinal transplant. The receptor comes from a human donor who received an intestinal transplant. The gene calls are TRBV11-3 and TRBJ2-1; 13 bases match TRBD2. The CDR3 here is CASSSGLAGRDEQFF. The CDR3 DNA reads as TGTGCCAGCAGCTCGGGACTAGCGGGAAGGGATGAGCAGTTCTTC.